The 23 T cell receptor beta chains in this list originate from one sample, sequenced in a study of identifying expanded T cells in peripheral blood. Method: immunoSEQ multiplex PCR; TCRdb's copy keeps in-frame clones and lacks some. The sample lists roughly 100,000 clones; 80% to 90% were seen once. The sequenced sample was blood. The receptor source for this set is a person aged 18 to 75 in good health.

The V and J genes are TRBV18 and TRBJ2-7; 9 bases agree with TRBD2. V lost 2 bases and J lost 3; bases outside the gene matches: 5. This CDR3 region has 15 residues. Germline V gene sequence: CDR1 KGHSH, CDR2 LQKENI. CDR3 DNA: TGTGCCAGCTCACCAGGCGGGGGGGCATTCTACGAGCAGTACTTC. Amino acid sequence: CASSPGGGAFYEQYF.

The CDR3 nucleotides read TGTGCCAGCAGCTTTATTGGGTGTGATGGGCTGAATAATGAAAAACTGTTTTTT. Protein product: CASSFIGCDGLNNEKLFF. The V and J genes are TRBV11-3 and TRBJ1-4; D remains ambiguous. Trimming pared 3 bases from V and 4 bases from J, leaving 21 bases between. Germline loops: CDR1 SGHNT, CDR2 YENEEA. The CDR3 consists of 18 residues. The variable domain in full, with the rest retrieved from reference TRBV11-3 and TRBJ1-4, is EAGVVQSPRYKIIEKKQPVAFWCNPISGHNTLYWYLQNLGQGPELLIRYENEEAVDDSQLPKDRFSAERLKGVDSTLKIQPAELGDSAVYLCASSFIGCDGLNNEKLFFGSGTQLSVL.

The chain employs TRBV28 and TRBJ2-7; D is possibly TRBD1 (6 bases). The germline CDR1 and CDR2 sequences are MDHEN and SYDVKM. The CDR3 sequence is 15 residues long. Trimming removed 2 bases from V and 3 bases from J, with 14 bases in between. CDR3 nucleotides: TGTGCCAGCAGTTTAGCCTGGACAGACCACTACGAGCAGTACTTC. Residues: CASSLAWTDHYEQYF.

CDR3 coding DNA: TGTGCCAGCAGTTTGGGGGGCCGGGGGGCCGGACGGAACTATGGCTACACCTTC. As protein: CASSLGGRGAGRNYGYTF. This chain links TRBV28 with TRBJ1-2, with D possibly matching TRBD1 (6 bases). The CDR3 consists of 18 residues. CDR1 and CDR2 (germline): MDHEN, SYDVKM. The ends were cut back, 3 bases at V and 2 bases at J, with 22 bases in the middle.

The J gene is TRBJ2-2, the V gene TRBV2; TRBD2 matches 12 bases. Germline CDR1 SNHLY, CDR2 FYNNEI. V dropped 5 bases and J dropped 8; count of bases not matched to a gene: 9. This CDR3 comprises 16 residues. The CDR3 sequence: CASSRRLAGVTGELFF. CDR3 DNA: TGTGCCAGCAGTCGACGACTAGCGGGGGTGACGGGGGAGCTGTTTTTT.

The chain carries TRBV7-2 and TRBJ2-7; a weak D match, TRBD1 (7 bases). V lost 4 bases to trimming and J lost 2 bases, with 15 bases between them. CDR1 is SGHTA and CDR2 is FQGNSA in the germline V gene. The CDR3 consists of 15 residues. For the CDR3, the DNA is TGTGCCAGCAGCTGGTCCGGAGGGGGCACCTACGAGCAGTACTTC. It codes for CASSWSGGGTYEQYF.

This chain joins TRBV10-3 and TRBJ1-1; D is unclear. Germline lookup yields CDR1 ENHRY and CDR2 SYGVKD. Trimming left V 6 bases short and J 4 bases short, with 12 bases between. The CDR3 length is 13 residues. The DNA for the CDR3 is TGTGCCATCAGGGACCGTTCCAGCACTGAAGCTTTCTTT. Amino acids: CAIRDRSSTEAFF.

This clone came up once. The gene calls are TRBV7-2 and TRBJ2-1; D is ambiguous. Germline loops: CDR1 SGHTA, CDR2 FQGNSA. V gave up 1 base and J gave up 7 bases, with 2 bases separating them. The CDR3 contains 11 residues. Here the CDR3 reads CASSLGNEQFF. Here the CDR3 DNA reads TGTGCCAGCAGCTTAGGGAATGAGCAGTTCTTC.

This chain connects TRBV2 to TRBJ2-7; 7 bases agree with TRBD1. Germline V gene sequence: CDR1 SNHLY, CDR2 FYNNEI. V trimming: 6 bases; J trimming: 0 bases; junction bases outside the gene matches: 8. This CDR3 has 15 residues. The CDR3 DNA reads TGTGCCAGCAGCCACGACAGGGCCACCTCCTACGAGCAGTACTTC. It is translated as CASSHDRATSYEQYF.

As DNA, the CDR3 is TGTGCCAGCAGCCGACGACTAGCGGGGGGACGCACAGATACGCAGTATTTT. Its protein is CASSRRLAGGRTDTQYF. This sequence joins TRBV13 and TRBJ2-3; 13 bases map to TRBD2. J lost 1 base, V lost 5 bases, and 6 bases had no gene match. The CDR3 sequence is 17 residues long. CDR1 and CDR2 (germline): PRHDT, FYEKMQ (reference sequence).

The V call is TRBV27, the J call TRBJ1-4; D is possibly TRBD1 (5 bases). CDR3 length: 14 amino acids. Trimming removed 5 bases at V and 2 bases at J, with 9 bases between. Per the germline V gene, CDR1 is MNHEY and CDR2 is SMNVEV (reference sequence). The DNA for the CDR3 is TGTGCCAGCAGTCCCTGGGACACTAATGAAAAACTGTTTTTT. It is translated as CASSPWDTNEKLFF.

The rearrangement joins TRBV6-5 to TRBJ2-7; perhaps TRBD2 as D (5 bases). Looked up from germline, CDR1 is MNHEY and CDR2 is SVGAGI. The V and J ends lost 7 bases and 3 bases respectively, with 13 bases between them. The CDR3 has 13 residues. CDR3 amino acids: CASTDPEVYEQYF. The CDR3 DNA sequence: TGTGCCAGCACCGACCCGGAGGTCTACGAGCAGTACTTC.

The chain carries TRBV19 and TRBJ2-1; TRBD2 matches 8 bases. CDR3 length: 17 residues. V gave up 0 bases and J gave up 8 bases; unmatched junction bases: 12. Germline CDR1 and CDR2: LNHDA and SQIVND (reference sequence). The CDR3 DNA reads TGTGCCAGTAGTATAGATCTGATTACGGGGGGGCCCCATGAGCAGTTCTTC. Its protein is CASSIDLITGGPHEQFF.

The gene calls are TRBV9 and TRBJ2-5, with 9 bases fitting TRBD1. J was trimmed by 2 bases and V by 3 bases; bases with no gene match: 2. Germline V gene data show CDR1 as SGDLS and CDR2 as YYNGEE. This CDR3 spans 14 amino acids. The CDR3 DNA follows: TGTGCCAGCAGCGGGACAGGGGTACAAGAGACCCAGTACTTC. This gives the protein CASSGTGVQETQYF.

The rearrangement joins TRBV6-5 to TRBJ1-5, with unresolved D. The V and J ends lost 5 bases and 2 bases respectively, with 7 bases between them. The CDR3 runs to 13 residues. CDR1 and CDR2 from the germline V gene are MNHEY and SVGAGI. CDR3 in DNA: TGTGCCAGCAGTAGGGTGGGCAATCAGCCCCAGCATTTT. Its protein is CASSRVGNQPQHF.

The rearrangement links TRBV5-4 to TRBJ1-2, with no clear D. Trimming took 1 base from V and 4 from J, leaving 14 bases between them. There are 15 residues in the CDR3. Per the germline V gene, CDR1 is SGHNT and CDR2 is YYREEE (reference sequence). The CDR3 loop is CASSLSRVGGYGYTF. For the CDR3, the DNA is TGTGCCAGCAGCTTGTCTCGGGTTGGCGGCTATGGCTACACCTTC.

The chain has TRBV27 and TRBJ1-2; weak D call: TRBD1 (5 bases). Per germline, CDR1 MNHEY and CDR2 SMNVEV (reference sequence). V lost 4 bases, J lost 2 bases, and 8 bases lay in between. This CDR3 comprises 13 residues. The CDR3 DNA follows: TGTGCCAGCAGTTACGCAGGGAACTATGGCTACACCTTC. Translated, it gives CASSYAGNYGYTF.

The rearrangement uses TRBV10-3 and TRBJ2-5; perhaps D is TRBD1 or TRBD2 (6 bases each). CDR1 is ENHRY and CDR2 is SYGVKD in the germline V gene. Between the trimmed V and J ends, which lost 3 bases and 5 bases, there was a span of 13 bases. The length of the CDR3 is 14 residues. In nucleotides, the CDR3 is TGTGCCATCAGTGAAAACAGGGCGGGGGAGACCCAGTACTTC. Translated: CAISENRAGETQYF.

This clone was counted only a few times. The V gene is TRBV7-2, the J gene TRBJ1-6; 8 bases map to TRBD1. Trimming removed 6 bases from V and 7 bases from J; junction bases left unmatched: 8. Germline CDR1 is SGHTA and CDR2 is FQGNSA. The CDR3 spans 15 residues. DNA for the CDR3: TGTGCCAGCAGAGAAAAGGGACAGGTCAATTCACCCCTCCACTTT. Translating gives CASREKGQVNSPLHF.

The genes are TRBV7-2 and TRBJ1-1, with unresolved D. Germline CDR1 reads SGHTA; CDR2 reads FQGNSA. This CDR3 contains 13 residues. CDR3 nucleotide sequence: TGTGCGACCGCCGGGGAGGCCGGGATTGAAGCTTTCTTT. Amino acid sequence: CATAGEAGIEAFF.

This clone was seen a single time. The J gene is TRBJ1-2, the V gene TRBV10-2; D is perhaps TRBD1 (5 bases). This CDR3 spans 13 amino acids. Between the trimmed V and J ends, which lost 7 bases and 4 bases, there was a span of 13 bases. Germline V gene data show CDR1 as WSHSY and CDR2 as SAAADI. DNA of the CDR3: TGCGCCAGCACCCAGGGCAGCCTCTATGGCTACACCTTC. Translation gives CASTQGSLYGYTF.

The chain combines TRBV9 with TRBJ1-5; D perhaps matches TRBD1 (5 bases). The CDR3 is 15 amino acids. V was cut by 0 bases and J by 3 bases, with 10 bases left in between. In germline, CDR1 is SGDLS, CDR2 YYNGEE. CDR3 coding DNA: TGTGCCAGCAGCGTAGGTCGGGGCCCCAATCAGCCCCAGCATTTT. Its translation: CASSVGRGPNQPQHF.

This clone was recorded once. The chain joins TRBV9 to TRBJ2-3; 8 nucleotides match TRBD2. In germline, CDR1 is SGDLS, CDR2 YYNGEE. The length of the CDR3 is 15 residues. The ends lost 0 bases at V and 5 bases at J; junction bases unmatched: 5. CDR3 protein: CASSVGRGVVDTQYF. CDR3 nucleotides: TGTGCCAGCAGCGTAGGGCGGGGGGTGGTAGATACGCAGTATTTT.